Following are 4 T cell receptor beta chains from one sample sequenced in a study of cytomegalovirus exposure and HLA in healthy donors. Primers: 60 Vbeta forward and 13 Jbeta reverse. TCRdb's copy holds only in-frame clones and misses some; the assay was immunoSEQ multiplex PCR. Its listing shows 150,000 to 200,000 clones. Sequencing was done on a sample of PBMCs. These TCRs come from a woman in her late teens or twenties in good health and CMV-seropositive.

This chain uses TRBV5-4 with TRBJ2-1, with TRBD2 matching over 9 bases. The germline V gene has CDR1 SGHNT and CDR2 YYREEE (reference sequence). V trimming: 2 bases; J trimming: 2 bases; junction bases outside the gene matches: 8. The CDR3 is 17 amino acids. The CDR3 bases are TGTGCCAGCAGCTTAGTAGGGGGCGGGAGGGCCTACAATGAGCAGTTCTTC. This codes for CASSLVGGGRAYNEQFF. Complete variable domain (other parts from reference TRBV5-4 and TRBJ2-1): ETGVTQSPTHLIKTRGQQVTLRCSSQSGHNTVSWYQQALGQGPQFIFQYYREEENGRGNFPPRFSGLQFPNYSSELNVNALELDDSALYLCASSLVGGGRAYNEQFFGPGTRLTVL.

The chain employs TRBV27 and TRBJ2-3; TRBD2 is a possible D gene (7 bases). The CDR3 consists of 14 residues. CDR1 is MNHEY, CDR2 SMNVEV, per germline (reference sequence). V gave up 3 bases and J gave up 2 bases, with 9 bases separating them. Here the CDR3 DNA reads TGTGCCAGCAGTTTCGGGGGGCCCACAGATACGCAGTATTTT. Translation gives CASSFGGPTDTQYF.

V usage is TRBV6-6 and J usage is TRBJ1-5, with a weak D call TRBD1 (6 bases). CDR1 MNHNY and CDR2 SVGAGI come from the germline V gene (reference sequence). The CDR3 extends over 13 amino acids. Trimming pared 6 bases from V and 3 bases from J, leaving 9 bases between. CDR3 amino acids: CASRDSVNQPQHF. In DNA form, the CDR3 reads TGTGCCAGCAGGGACAGCGTCAATCAGCCCCAGCATTTT.

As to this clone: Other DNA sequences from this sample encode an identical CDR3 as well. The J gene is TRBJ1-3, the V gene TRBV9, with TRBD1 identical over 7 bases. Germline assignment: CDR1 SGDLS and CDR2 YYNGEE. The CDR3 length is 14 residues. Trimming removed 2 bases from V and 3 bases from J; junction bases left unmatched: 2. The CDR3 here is CASSVDRVGNTIYF. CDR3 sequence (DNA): TGTGCCAGCAGCGTCGACAGGGTTGGAAACACCATATATTTT.